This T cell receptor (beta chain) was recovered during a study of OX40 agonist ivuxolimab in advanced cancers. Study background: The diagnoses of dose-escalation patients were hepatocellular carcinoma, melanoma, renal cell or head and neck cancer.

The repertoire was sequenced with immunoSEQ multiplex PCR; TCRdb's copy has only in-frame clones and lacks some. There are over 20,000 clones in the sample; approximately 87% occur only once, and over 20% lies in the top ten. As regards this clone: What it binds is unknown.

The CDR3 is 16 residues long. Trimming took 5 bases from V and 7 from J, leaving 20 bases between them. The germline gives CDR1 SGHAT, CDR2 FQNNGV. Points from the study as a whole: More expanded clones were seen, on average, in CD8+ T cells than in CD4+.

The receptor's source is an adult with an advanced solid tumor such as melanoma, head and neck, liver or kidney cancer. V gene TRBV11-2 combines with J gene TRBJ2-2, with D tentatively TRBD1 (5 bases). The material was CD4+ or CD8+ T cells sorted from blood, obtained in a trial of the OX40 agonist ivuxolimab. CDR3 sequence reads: CASSALAQGRVGELFF. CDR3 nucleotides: TGTGCCAGCAGCGCACTCGCGCAGGGAAGGGTCGGGGAGCTGTTTTTT.